This T cell receptor beta chain was documented in a study of shared clonotypes between healthy human individuals. Points from the study as a whole: Relative to clonotypes present in all four donors, those not shared had lower generation probabilities. Generally, estimated richness proved larger in naive subsets than it did in memory subsets.

Concerning this clone: Its target is unknown.

Measured with immunoSEQ multiplex PCR; TCRdb has only the in-frame clones, and not every one. The table has some 87,000 clones, roughly three quarters seen once. Germline CDR1 and CDR2: SGHTA and FQGNSA. Trimming shortened V by 3 bases and J by 7 bases, and 15 bases separated the two germline ends. The CDR3 covers 14 residues. The material sequenced was memory CD8+ T cells sorted from blood. Subset defined: CD45RO+ cells pooled with CCR7-negative TemRA cells. This rearrangement joins TRBV7-2 to TRBJ1-1; possible D gene TRBD1, 5 bases. This TCR was recovered from a young man in good health. The CDR3 DNA sequence: TGTGCCAGCAGCTTTAAGGCAGGGAGGGTTGAAGCTTTCTTT. It yields the protein CASSFKAGRVEAFF.